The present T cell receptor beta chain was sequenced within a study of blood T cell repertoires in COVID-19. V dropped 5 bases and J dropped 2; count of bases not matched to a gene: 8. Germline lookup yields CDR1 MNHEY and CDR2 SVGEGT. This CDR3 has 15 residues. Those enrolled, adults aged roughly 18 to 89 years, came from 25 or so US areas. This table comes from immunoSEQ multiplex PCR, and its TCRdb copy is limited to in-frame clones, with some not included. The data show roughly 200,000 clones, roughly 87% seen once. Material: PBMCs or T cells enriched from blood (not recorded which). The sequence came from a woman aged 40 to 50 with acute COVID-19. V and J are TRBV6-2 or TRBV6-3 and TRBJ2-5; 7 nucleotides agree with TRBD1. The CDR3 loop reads CASSRGPLIQETQYF. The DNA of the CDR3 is TGTGCCAGCAGTAGGGGGCCACTCATTCAAGAGACCCAGTACTTC.